Sequencing of this T cell receptor beta chain was carried out in a study of early T cells in non-severe SARS-CoV-2 infection (dated by TCRdb to the early 2020s). Some background on the complete study: TCR sequencing used bulk RNA from unsorted whole blood, so alpha and beta chains could not be paired.

The library was obtained by 5' RACE. Sequencing instrument: NextSeq 500. To correct for sequencing error and PCR bias, the TCR library protocol tagged individual cDNA molecules with unique molecular identifiers. Sequencing covered both TCR alpha and beta chains, and within each sample the abundances of alpha and beta sequences were tightly co-correlated. Processing in the source paper ran as follows. Decombinator V4 was used to perform V gene, J gene and CDR3 annotation of TCR sequences. TCRs were defined as expanded if a significant change between any two time points was detected under a Poisson model with p below 0.0001. TCR abundances were normalised to the total number of TCRs sequenced per sample and expressed as counts per million. MAIT TCRs were defined by TRAV1-2 paired with TRAJ12, TRAJ20 or TRAJ33, and iNKT TCRs by TRAV10 paired with TRAJ18. VDJdb, accessed 1 November 2021, was searched for CMV, EBV and SARS-CoV-2 annotated TCRs, excluding TCRs annotated for multiple antigens. In-frame beta chains were kept once TCRdb had trimmed the public reads at Q25 with fastp and called clones with MiXCR. CDR3 protein duplicates are merged, each entry listing the most common genes and DNA. The V and J calls and clone size are TCRdb's, not the authors'. Present in this sample are about 77,000 distinct CDR3 sequences, around 9.9% of which were seen just once. The top ten hold about 4.8% of the sample.

Many counts were recorded for this clonotype. There is no known antigen for this receptor. Base qualities are not provided; no much larger clone lies one nucleotide away. Inclusive of the bounding cysteine and phenylalanine, the CDR3 is 13 residues long. The CDR3 DNA has 39 bases and is translated from base 1. CDR1 and CDR2 (SGHRS, YFSETQ) derive from the germline V gene. V lost 4 bases and J lost 4 bases; the stretch between them is 12 bases long. Paper-wide results and their limitations: VDJdb matching was skewed toward anti-spike CD8 responses and likely underestimated virus-specific expansions, missing private and CD4 specificities.

Set within a cohort of healthcare workers in London, UK, this nested case-control study involved weekly PCR testing of nasopharyngeal swabs along with blood sampling. Healthcare workers were recruited between 23 and 31 March 2020, during the week of the UK lockdown, and were followed weekly for up to about 15 weeks. The sample comprised whole blood. The chain was built from TRBV5-1 and TRBJ2-7, and the D gene may be TRBD2, 5 bases matching. This receptor was identified in an adult who was a healthcare worker with PCR-confirmed SARS-CoV-2 infection or an uninfected control (not recorded which). The CDR3 protein sequence reads: CASSEGPGYEQYF. The DNA sequence is TGCGCCAGCAGCGAGGGTCCAGGTTACGAGCAGTACTTC. The variable domain in full, with residues beyond the CDR3 obtained from the reference TRBV5-1 and TRBJ2-7 genes, is KAGVTQTPRYLIKTRGQQVTLSCSPISGHRSVSWYQQTPGQGLQFLFEYFSETQRNKGNFPGRFSGRQFSNSRSEMNVSTLELGDSALYLCASSEGPGYEQYFGPGTRLTVT.